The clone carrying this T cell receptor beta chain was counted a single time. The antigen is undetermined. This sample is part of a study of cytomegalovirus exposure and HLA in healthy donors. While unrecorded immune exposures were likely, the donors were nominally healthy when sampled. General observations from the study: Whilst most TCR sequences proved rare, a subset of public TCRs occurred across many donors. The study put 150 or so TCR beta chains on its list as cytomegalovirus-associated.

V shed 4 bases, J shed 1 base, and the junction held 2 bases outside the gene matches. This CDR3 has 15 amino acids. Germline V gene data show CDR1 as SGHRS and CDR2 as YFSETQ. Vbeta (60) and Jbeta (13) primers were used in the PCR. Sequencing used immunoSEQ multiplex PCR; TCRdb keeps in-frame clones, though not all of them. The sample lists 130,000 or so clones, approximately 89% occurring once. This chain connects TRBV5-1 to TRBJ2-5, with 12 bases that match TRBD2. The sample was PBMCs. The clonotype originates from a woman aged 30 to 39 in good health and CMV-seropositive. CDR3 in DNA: TGCGCCAGCAGCGGACTAGCGGGGCCCCAAGAGACCCAGTACTTC. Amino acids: CASSGLAGPQETQYF.